This T cell receptor beta chain emerged from a study of blood T cell repertoires in COVID-19. Study information: Sources were T cells, B-cell-depleted T cells, or PBMCs; the material itself was cDNA or gDNA.

V shed 5 bases and J 7 bases; nucleotides not matched to a gene: 7. The CDR3 contains 14 residues. The germline V gene encodes CDR1 SNHLY and CDR2 FYNNEI. In the study's own analysis: Estimation of nucleated cell counts relied on the amplification of reference gene primers. TCRdb's table, derived via immunoSEQ multiplex PCR, lists solely in-frame clones and lacks some. From that table come the V and J calls and clone size; the DNA was used to work out D and trimming. The table has some 250,000 clones, 70% to 90% seen once. Enrolled through a virtual design, the participants were between about 18 and 89 years of age and came from 24 US areas.

Source material: PBMCs or T cells enriched from blood (not recorded which). This clonotype was sampled from a woman in her 50s who had recovered from COVID-19. The rearrangement joins TRBV2 to TRBJ1-4, with 7 positions matching TRBD1. Written as DNA, the CDR3 is TGTGCCAGCAGTTTCCGACAGGGCGGTGAAAAACTGTTTTTT. Amino acid sequence: CASSFRQGGEKLFF.